Listed below are T cell receptor beta chains from one sample, sequenced in a study of CD8 T cells in ankylosing spondylitis. MiXCR, run by TCRdb on the 5' RACE reads, gives a single entry per CDR3 protein. The sample includes hundreds of thousands of distinct CDR3 sequences, 10% to 15% seen only once; the top ten take 0.45% to 0.6%. Sequencing was performed on blood, either unsorted or a sorted T cell fraction (not recorded which). These TCRs come from a male donor with ankylosing spondylitis. Each CDR3 is given with its conserved first and last residue. The order of the fields is D gene, J gene, clone size, V gene, CDR3 DNA, CDR3 protein. D genes are given only for firm matches. Where a row states a size, it is once, few, many or the class of an expanded clone; other rows omit it.

D: NA
J: TRBJ2-6
size: few
V: TRBV15
DNA: TGTGCCACCCTGGGAGCAACTAAGTCTGGGGCCAACGTCCTGACTTTC
CDR3: CATLGATKSGANVLTF

D: NA
J: TRBJ2-5
size: NA
V: TRBV20-1
DNA: TGCAGTGCTTCGTGGTACCAAGAGACCCAGTACTTC
CDR3: CSASWYQETQYF

D: TRBD2
J: TRBJ2-1
size: NA
V: TRBV5-5
DNA: TGTGCCAGCAGCTTCACCGGGACTAACTCCTACAATGAGCAGTTCTTC
CDR3: CASSFTGTNSYNEQFF

D: NA
J: TRBJ1-1
size: many
V: TRBV15
DNA: TGTGCCACCAGCAGACCTGGGACGGTGAACACTGAAGCTTTCTTT
CDR3: CATSRPGTVNTEAFF

D: TRBD1
J: TRBJ2-5
size: few
V: TRBV7-2
DNA: TGTGCCAGCAGCTTAGCAGGGGGCTACAAAGAGACCCAGTACTTC
CDR3: CASSLAGGYKETQYF

D: NA
J: TRBJ1-3
size: many
V: TRBV6-5
DNA: TGTGCCAGCAGTTACTCGGAGGGTTCAGGAAACACCATATATTTT
CDR3: CASSYSEGSGNTIYF

D: NA
J: TRBJ2-6
size: few
V: TRBV6-5
DNA: TGTGCCAGCAGTTATGTGGTAGGAACTGGGGCCAACGTCCTGACTTTC
CDR3: CASSYVVGTGANVLTF

D: TRBD1
J: TRBJ2-4
size: few
V: TRBV5-1
DNA: TGCGCCAGCAGTACAGGGGGTTTCAAAAACATTCAGTACTTC
CDR3: CASSTGGFKNIQYF

D: NA
J: TRBJ1-5
size: few
V: TRBV20-1
DNA: TGCAGTGTCGCAGGGGCAAATCAGCCCCAGCATTTT
CDR3: CSVAGANQPQHF

D: TRBD2
J: TRBJ2-7
size: many
V: TRBV20-1
DNA: TGCAGTGCTGGTAGACTAGCGGGCTCCTACGAGCAGTACTTC
CDR3: CSAGRLAGSYEQYF

D: NA
J: TRBJ1-6
size: NA
V: TRBV6-5
DNA: TGTGCCAGCAGTTACTCTTGGGACCCGAATTCACCCCTCCACTTT
CDR3: CASSYSWDPNSPLHF

D: TRBD2
J: TRBJ2-5
size: NA
V: TRBV20-1
DNA: TGCAGTGCACCGAAGCTAGCGGACGTCCAAGAGACCCAGTACTTC
CDR3: CSAPKLADVQETQYF

D: NA
J: TRBJ1-2
size: few
V: TRBV7-2
DNA: TGTGCCCGACGCGTGGCCGCCTTGTCTGACGGCTACACCTTC
CDR3: CARRVAALSDGYTF

D: NA
J: TRBJ2-2
size: many
V: TRBV20-1
DNA: TGCAGTGGCCGAGGGTACGCCGGGGAGCTGTTTTTT
CDR3: CSGRGYAGELFF

D: TRBD2
J: TRBJ2-7
size: NA
V: TRBV20-1
DNA: TGCAGTGCTATGACCGGGACTAGTCCCTTCTACGAGCAGTACTTC
CDR3: CSAMTGTSPFYEQYF

D: TRBD1
J: TRBJ2-1
size: few
V: TRBV14
DNA: TGTGCCAGCAGCTACCACCCCCAGGGGGTTGAGCAGTTCTTC
CDR3: CASSYHPQGVEQFF

D: NA
J: TRBJ2-1
size: few
V: TRBV25-1
DNA: TGTGCCAGCAGTGGCGGGACTTCTAACTCCTACAATGAGCAGTTCTTC
CDR3: CASSGGTSNSYNEQFF

D: NA
J: TRBJ1-2
size: many
V: TRBV24-1
DNA: TGTGCCACCAGTGACCAGGGACGACGGCATGGCTACACCTTC
CDR3: CATSDQGRRHGYTF

D: TRBD2
J: TRBJ2-1
size: few
V: TRBV4-2
DNA: TGTGCCAGCAGCCATTTTACTAGCGGGAGGATCGACAATGAGCAGTTCTTC
CDR3: CASSHFTSGRIDNEQFF

D: TRBD2
J: TRBJ2-2
size: NA
V: TRBV6-5
DNA: TGTGCCAGCAGTTACCCCCGACTAGCGGGGGCCCCGAGGACCGGGGAGCTGTTTTTT
CDR3: CASSYPRLAGAPRTGELFF

D: NA
J: TRBJ1-1
size: few
V: TRBV10-3
DNA: TGTGCCATCAGTGACCGCGTGAGGAACACTGAAGCTTTCTTT
CDR3: CAISDRVRNTEAFF

D: TRBD2
J: TRBJ2-2
size: NA
V: TRBV4-3
DNA: TGCGCCAGCAGCCCTTCTTTCCTAGCGGGATACAACACCGGGGAGCTGTTTTTT
CDR3: CASSPSFLAGYNTGELFF

D: NA
J: TRBJ1-1
size: few
V: TRBV7-2
DNA: TGTGCCAGCAACAAGGGCTTAACGAACACTGAAGCTTTCTTT
CDR3: CASNKGLTNTEAFF

D: TRBD2
J: TRBJ2-7
size: many
V: TRBV20-1
DNA: TGCAGTGCTGATCGACTAGCGGGAGCCTACGAGCAGTACTTC
CDR3: CSADRLAGAYEQYF

D: NA
J: TRBJ2-1
size: many
V: TRBV6-2/TRBV6-3
DNA: TGTGCCAGCAGTGGCCGTCGTAGAGGCAATGAGCAGTTCTTC
CDR3: CASSGRRRGNEQFF

D: NA
J: TRBJ1-1
size: few
V: TRBV5-1
DNA: TGCGCCAGCAAAGGACCGGGGGGCACTGAAGCTTTCTTT
CDR3: CASKGPGGTEAFF

D: NA
J: TRBJ2-7
size: NA
V: TRBV13
DNA: TGTGCCAGCAGCTTAAAGCGAGGTATCAAGCAGTACTTC
CDR3: CASSLKRGIKQYF

D: TRBD1
J: TRBJ1-5
size: NA
V: TRBV7-2
DNA: TGTGCCAGCAGCTTATGGGGGACAGCTTATCAGCCCCAGCATTTT
CDR3: CASSLWGTAYQPQHF

D: NA
J: TRBJ2-7
size: few
V: TRBV12-3/TRBV12-4
DNA: TGTGCCAGCAGTTTAAGGGGGGCGAGCTCCTACGAGCAGTACTTC
CDR3: CASSLRGASSYEQYF

D: NA
J: TRBJ2-7
size: NA
V: TRBV7-2
DNA: TGTGCCAGCAGCTCCCGGCCCAGGAACGAGCAGTACTTC
CDR3: CASSSRPRNEQYF

D: TRBD1
J: TRBJ2-7
size: few
V: TRBV20-1
DNA: TGCAGTGCTCCGCGGACAGGGTCCTCCTACGAGCAGTACTTC
CDR3: CSAPRTGSSYEQYF

D: NA
J: TRBJ1-6
size: NA
V: TRBV15
DNA: TGTGCCACCAGCAGAGATCGGGGGTCACCCCTCCACTTT
CDR3: CATSRDRGSPLHF

D: NA
J: TRBJ1-2
size: many
V: TRBV7-2
DNA: TGTGCCAGCAGCTTATGGGGCTATGGCTACACCTTC
CDR3: CASSLWGYGYTF

D: NA
J: TRBJ1-1
size: NA
V: TRBV29-1
DNA: TGCAGCGTTGATGTCGTGAACACTGAAGCTTTCTTT
CDR3: CSVDVVNTEAFF

D: NA
J: TRBJ2-5
size: NA
V: TRBV12-3/TRBV12-4
DNA: TGTGCCAGCAGCCGTGGGGGTGGCGCAGGAGGGGGGACCCAGTACTTC
CDR3: CASSRGGGAGGGTQYF

D: NA
J: TRBJ2-7
size: NA
V: TRBV7-2
DNA: TGTGCCAGCAGCTTAGGCGGGCGCCTGAACTACGAGCAGTACTTC
CDR3: CASSLGGRLNYEQYF

D: NA
J: TRBJ2-4
size: NA
V: TRBV12-3/TRBV12-4
DNA: TGTGCCAGCAGTCCTCAGATGGGGGCCAAAAACATTCAGTACTTC
CDR3: CASSPQMGAKNIQYF

D: NA
J: TRBJ2-3
size: many
V: TRBV4-2
DNA: TGTGCCAGCAGCCGGGCAGATACGCAGTATTTT
CDR3: CASSRADTQYF

D: NA
J: TRBJ1-4
size: few
V: TRBV5-1
DNA: TGCGCCAGCAGCCCGGAACAGGAAGGAGGTGAAAAACTGTTTTTT
CDR3: CASSPEQEGGEKLFF

D: NA
J: TRBJ1-2
size: NA
V: TRBV20-1
DNA: TGCAGTGCTAGAGATCGAGAGACTTATGGCTACACCTTC
CDR3: CSARDRETYGYTF

D: NA
J: TRBJ2-7
size: few
V: TRBV5-1
DNA: TGCGCCAGCAGTACACAGGGTGACGACGAGCAGTACTTC
CDR3: CASSTQGDDEQYF

D: TRBD2
J: TRBJ2-4
size: NA
V: TRBV20-1
DNA: TGCAGTGCTACTCTAGCGGGAGTATTCCAAAACATTCAGTACTTC
CDR3: CSATLAGVFQNIQYF

D: NA
J: TRBJ1-2
size: few
V: TRBV4-3
DNA: TGCGCCAGCAGCCAAGTAGAGGGCACGGGCTACACCTTC
CDR3: CASSQVEGTGYTF

D: TRBD2
J: TRBJ2-5
size: many
V: TRBV6-1
DNA: TGTGCCAGCAGTCCCGGACTAGCGGCAGAGACCCAGTACTTC
CDR3: CASSPGLAAETQYF

D: NA
J: TRBJ2-7
size: few
V: TRBV20-1
DNA: TGCAGTGCTTTGGGCCACGGGCAGTACTTC
CDR3: CSALGHGQYF

D: NA
J: TRBJ2-2
size: once
V: TRBV4-1
DNA: TGCGCCAGCAGCACTTGGGACACCAACACCGGGGAGCTGTTTTTT
CDR3: CASSTWDTNTGELFF

D: NA
J: TRBJ1-4
size: many
V: TRBV4-2
DNA: TGTGCCAGCAGCCAAGACGGCGGAAATGAAAAACTGTTTTTT
CDR3: CASSQDGGNEKLFF

D: NA
J: TRBJ2-1
size: NA
V: TRBV20-1
DNA: TGCAGTGCTAGGGCCGGGCCGAGCTCCTACAATGAGCAGTTCTTC
CDR3: CSARAGPSSYNEQFF

D: TRBD1
J: TRBJ2-7
size: few
V: TRBV7-2
DNA: TGTGCCAGCAGCAACCGGGACAGGGAACGGGACGAGCAGTACTTC
CDR3: CASSNRDRERDEQYF

D: TRBD1
J: TRBJ1-2
size: few
V: TRBV6-1
DNA: TGTGCCAGCAGTGAAAGGGCTACAGGGGAAAACTATGGCTACACCTTC
CDR3: CASSERATGENYGYTF

D: NA
J: TRBJ2-5
size: NA
V: TRBV7-9
DNA: TGTGCCAGCAGTATTAAGGGGTCGGGGGAGACCCAGTACTTC
CDR3: CASSIKGSGETQYF

D: NA
J: TRBJ1-4
size: few
V: TRBV6-1
DNA: TGTGCCAGCAGTGCGATCATGGATGAAAAACTGTTTTTT
CDR3: CASSAIMDEKLFF

D: TRBD2
J: TRBJ2-7
size: NA
V: TRBV27
DNA: TGTGCCAGCAGCCAACTAGCGGGAGTGTTCTACGAGCAGTACTTC
CDR3: CASSQLAGVFYEQYF

D: TRBD2
J: TRBJ2-5
size: NA
V: TRBV29-1
DNA: TGCAGCGTTGACGGGGGGTTTTCGGAGACCCAGTACTTC
CDR3: CSVDGGFSETQYF

D: NA
J: TRBJ2-3
size: NA
V: TRBV12-5
DNA: TGTGCTAGTGGTTTGGCCTGGCGGGCGCAGTATTTT
CDR3: CASGLAWRAQYF

D: NA
J: TRBJ1-4
size: NA
V: TRBV2
DNA: TGTGCCAGCAGTGAAGGCGATGAAGGGACGGAGGAGAGGGGGAATGAAAAACTGTTTTTT
CDR3: CASSEGDEGTEERGNEKLFF

D: TRBD1
J: TRBJ2-2
size: many
V: TRBV20-1
DNA: TGCAGTGGACAGGGGGCATACACCGGGGAGCTGTTTTTT
CDR3: CSGQGAYTGELFF